Listed below are T cell receptor beta chains from one sample, sequenced in a study of blood T cell repertoires in COVID-19. The table came from immunoSEQ multiplex PCR; TCRdb's copy has only in-frame clones and leaves some out. The top ten clones hold under 4.5% of a sample with roughly 120,000 clones, 90% of them seen once. Material for sequencing was peripheral blood. The receptors originated from a man in his fifties or sixties with active COVID-19. Both conserved end residues are part of each CDR3. A D gene is named only where the DNA matches it firmly. Not every row has a clone size; where given, it reads once, few, many or a size class.

d_gene: TRBD1
v_gene: TRBV3-1/TRBV3-2
j_gene: TRBJ1-5
abundance: once
CDR3aa: CASSPRQGAQPQHF
CDR3nt: TGTGCCAGCAGCCCCCGACAGGGGGCCCAGCCCCAGCATTTT

d_gene: TRBD1
v_gene: TRBV19
j_gene: TRBJ1-5
abundance: NA
CDR3aa: CASSRDRGYSNQPQHF
CDR3nt: TGTGCCAGTAGCCGGGACAGGGGTTATAGCAATCAGCCCCAGCATTTT

d_gene: NA
v_gene: TRBV2
j_gene: TRBJ1-5
abundance: NA
CDR3aa: CASSESQGHRISNQPQHF
CDR3nt: TGTGCCAGCAGTGAAAGCCAGGGGCACCGCATTAGCAATCAGCCCCAGCATTTT

d_gene: NA
v_gene: TRBV24-1
j_gene: TRBJ2-3
abundance: NA
CDR3aa: CATSDRDSETDTQYF
CDR3nt: TGTGCCACCAGTGACCGGGACTCGGAGACAGATACGCAGTATTTT

d_gene: TRBD2
v_gene: TRBV2
j_gene: TRBJ2-7
abundance: NA
CDR3aa: CASDGELAGGLEQYF
CDR3nt: TGTGCCAGCGATGGTGAACTAGCGGGGGGCCTCGAGCAGTACTTC

d_gene: NA
v_gene: TRBV11-2
j_gene: TRBJ2-2
abundance: NA
CDR3aa: CASSLLGGRTTGELFF
CDR3nt: TGTGCCAGCAGCTTGTTGGGGGGGCGAACCACCGGGGAGCTGTTTTTT

d_gene: NA
v_gene: TRBV7-9
j_gene: TRBJ2-7
abundance: NA
CDR3aa: CASSPSVGSYEQYF
CDR3nt: TGTGCCAGCAGCCCCAGCGTTGGATCCTACGAGCAGTACTTC

d_gene: NA
v_gene: TRBV3-1/TRBV3-2
j_gene: TRBJ2-5
abundance: NA
CDR3aa: CASSQVRETQYF
CDR3nt: TGTGCCAGCAGCCAAGTGCGCGAGACCCAGTACTTC

d_gene: NA
v_gene: TRBV6-2/TRBV6-3
j_gene: TRBJ2-3
abundance: few
CDR3aa: CASSLDTSTDTQYF
CDR3nt: TGTGCCAGCAGCCTAGACACAAGCACAGATACGCAGTATTTT

d_gene: TRBD1
v_gene: TRBV13
j_gene: TRBJ2-1
abundance: NA
CDR3aa: CASSTETGVSYNEQFF
CDR3nt: TGTGCCAGCAGCACGGAGACAGGGGTCTCCTACAATGAGCAGTTCTTC

d_gene: TRBD1
v_gene: TRBV2
j_gene: TRBJ2-1
abundance: NA
CDR3aa: CASSAPSGTGSPLLYNEQFF
CDR3nt: TGTGCCAGCAGTGCACCTTCCGGGACAGGATCCCCTCTACTATACAATGAGCAGTTCTTC

d_gene: NA
v_gene: TRBV12-3/TRBV12-4
j_gene: TRBJ1-2
abundance: NA
CDR3aa: CASSISGGYTF
CDR3nt: TGTGCCAGCAGCATTTCAGGAGGCTACACCTTC

d_gene: NA
v_gene: TRBV10-1
j_gene: TRBJ1-6
abundance: few
CDR3aa: CASSEGRHHSYNSPLHF
CDR3nt: TGCGCCAGCAGTGAGGGTAGACACCACTCCTATAATTCACCCCTCCACTTT

d_gene: TRBD1
v_gene: TRBV19
j_gene: TRBJ1-2
abundance: NA
CDR3aa: CASSPLSTGGTGYTF
CDR3nt: TGTGCCAGTAGTCCCCTCTCGACAGGGGGTACGGGCTACACCTTC

d_gene: NA
v_gene: TRBV27
j_gene: TRBJ1-5
abundance: once
CDR3aa: CASRGRGKHNQPQHF
CDR3nt: TGTGCCAGCAGGGGACGGGGGAAACACAATCAGCCCCAGCATTTT

d_gene: NA
v_gene: TRBV24-1
j_gene: TRBJ2-3
abundance: once
CDR3aa: CATSDLATSTDTQYF
CDR3nt: TGTGCCACCAGTGATTTGGCCACTAGCACAGATACGCAGTATTTT

d_gene: TRBD2
v_gene: TRBV7-9
j_gene: TRBJ2-3
abundance: NA
CDR3aa: CASSLSGLAGVSSTDTQYF
CDR3nt: TGTGCCAGCAGCTTATCCGGACTAGCGGGGGTCTCGAGCACAGATACGCAGTATTTT

d_gene: TRBD1
v_gene: TRBV30
j_gene: TRBJ1-4
abundance: few
CDR3aa: CAWADRGNLNEKLFF
CDR3nt: TGTGCCTGGGCGGACAGGGGAAATCTTAATGAAAAACTGTTTTTT

d_gene: NA
v_gene: TRBV19
j_gene: TRBJ1-5
abundance: NA
CDR3aa: CASNPGNNQPQHF
CDR3nt: TGTGCCAGTAACCCAGGAAACAATCAGCCCCAGCATTTT

d_gene: TRBD1
v_gene: TRBV29-1
j_gene: TRBJ2-7
abundance: NA
CDR3aa: CSVDSSDRGSREQYF
CDR3nt: TGCAGCGTAGATTCGTCCGACAGGGGGTCCCGCGAGCAGTACTTC

d_gene: NA
v_gene: TRBV7-8
j_gene: TRBJ2-3
abundance: once
CDR3aa: CASSLALIREADTQYF
CDR3nt: TGTGCCAGCAGCTTAGCGCTAATCCGCGAGGCAGATACGCAGTATTTT

d_gene: TRBD1
v_gene: TRBV6-5
j_gene: TRBJ1-1
abundance: NA
CDR3aa: CASKGQGPLWAFF
CDR3nt: TGTGCCAGCAAGGGACAGGGGCCATTGTGGGCTTTCTTT

d_gene: NA
v_gene: TRBV24-1
j_gene: TRBJ2-5
abundance: NA
CDR3aa: CATSDRSRDNQETQYF
CDR3nt: TGTGCCACCAGTGATCGGTCCCGGGACAACCAAGAGACCCAGTACTTC

d_gene: TRBD2
v_gene: TRBV9
j_gene: TRBJ2-1
abundance: once
CDR3aa: CASSTGTSGYNEQFF
CDR3nt: TGTGCCAGCAGCACCGGGACTAGCGGTTACAATGAGCAGTTCTTC

d_gene: TRBD1
v_gene: TRBV18
j_gene: TRBJ1-6
abundance: NA
CDR3aa: CASSPAGQNSPLHF
CDR3nt: TGTGCCAGCTCACCAGCGGGACAGAATTCACCCCTCCACTTT

d_gene: NA
v_gene: TRBV19
j_gene: TRBJ2-7
abundance: once
CDR3aa: CASSDRPTYEQYF
CDR3nt: TGTGCCAGTAGTGACAGACCTACCTACGAGCAGTACTTC

d_gene: TRBD1
v_gene: TRBV3-1/TRBV3-2
j_gene: TRBJ1-3
abundance: NA
CDR3aa: CASSRDRGRRGNTIYF
CDR3nt: TGTGCCAGCAGCCGAGACAGGGGCCGGAGGGGAAACACCATATATTTT

d_gene: TRBD1
v_gene: TRBV10-3
j_gene: TRBJ2-7
abundance: once
CDR3aa: CAISESLGTGDTYEQYF
CDR3nt: TGTGCCATCAGTGAGTCACTAGGGACAGGGGATACCTACGAGCAGTACTTC

d_gene: TRBD1
v_gene: TRBV5-4
j_gene: TRBJ1-2
abundance: NA
CDR3aa: CASSLGAPGQGWGYTF
CDR3nt: TGTGCCAGCAGCTTGGGGGCACCGGGACAGGGGTGGGGCTACACCTTC

d_gene: TRBD1
v_gene: TRBV4-1
j_gene: TRBJ2-7
abundance: NA
CDR3aa: CASSPGQGRREQYF
CDR3nt: TGCGCCAGCAGCCCGGGACAGGGTAGGAGAGAGCAGTACTTC

d_gene: NA
v_gene: TRBV6-5
j_gene: TRBJ2-1
abundance: NA
CDR3aa: CASIPREGFGNEQFF
CDR3nt: TGTGCCAGCATTCCGCGGGAAGGGTTTGGAAATGAGCAGTTCTTC

d_gene: TRBD1
v_gene: TRBV29-1
j_gene: TRBJ1-5
abundance: NA
CDR3aa: CSVRQGDQPQHF
CDR3nt: TGCAGCGTTCGACAGGGCGATCAGCCCCAGCATTTT

d_gene: NA
v_gene: TRBV18
j_gene: TRBJ1-6
abundance: NA
CDR3aa: CASSPWDGGNNSPLHF
CDR3nt: TGTGCCAGCTCACCCTGGGACGGCGGGAATAATTCACCCCTCCACTTT

d_gene: TRBD2
v_gene: TRBV7-2
j_gene: TRBJ2-3
abundance: NA
CDR3aa: CASSFSGTRSTDTQYF
CDR3nt: TGTGCCAGCAGCTTTTCCGGGACTAGAAGCACAGATACGCAGTATTTT

d_gene: NA
v_gene: TRBV11-2
j_gene: TRBJ2-1
abundance: NA
CDR3aa: CASSLQGTVFINNEQFF
CDR3nt: TGTGCCAGCAGCTTACAGGGTACAGTTTTCATTAACAATGAGCAGTTCTTC

d_gene: TRBD1
v_gene: TRBV3-1/TRBV3-2
j_gene: TRBJ1-2
abundance: NA
CDR3aa: CASSQSIQGNGYTF
CDR3nt: TGTGCCAGCAGCCAATCGATACAGGGGAATGGCTACACCTTC

d_gene: TRBD2
v_gene: TRBV9
j_gene: TRBJ2-3
abundance: NA
CDR3aa: CASSVAGGTSTDTQYF
CDR3nt: TGTGCCAGCAGCGTAGCCGGGGGGACTAGCACAGATACGCAGTATTTT

d_gene: TRBD2
v_gene: TRBV7-3
j_gene: TRBJ2-3
abundance: NA
CDR3aa: CASSRRVAGVDTQYF
CDR3nt: TGTGCCAGCAGCAGGAGGGTAGCGGGGGTAGATACGCAGTATTTT

d_gene: NA
v_gene: TRBV18
j_gene: TRBJ1-1
abundance: NA
CDR3aa: CASSKSYAADTEAFF
CDR3nt: TGTGCCAGCTCTAAATCTTACGCGGCGGACACTGAAGCTTTCTTT

d_gene: TRBD2
v_gene: TRBV7-2
j_gene: TRBJ2-1
abundance: NA
CDR3aa: CASSLARGRGSYNEQFF
CDR3nt: TGTGCCAGCAGCTTAGCGCGCGGGAGGGGTTCCTACAATGAGCAGTTCTTC